In its sample, the clone carrying this T cell receptor (beta chain) was seen many times. The sample comes from a study of low-dose radiotherapy and immunotherapy resistance in tumors. The wider study: Patients received 300 mg of oral aspirin each day across four cycles, commencing on cycle 1 day 1.

Noted time point: after trial treatment. Treatment noted: LDRT plus nivolumab, ipilimumab, low-dose cyclophosphamide and aspirin (RACIN trial). The therapy administered to donors comprised nivolumab, ipilimumab, aspirin, low-dose cyclophosphamide and low-dose radiotherapy. First-strand cDNA used TRAV- and TRBV-specific primers, covering alpha and beta chains. Using a constant-region primer together with a V-primer adapter, TCRs were subjected to roughly 18 PCR cycles of amplification. mRNA isolates were amplified via in vitro transcription. TCRdb itself ran the reads through MiXCR, one entry per CDR3 protein. The data show fewer than 110,000 distinct CDR3 sequences, roughly 20% seen once. The CDR3 length is 15 residues. CDR1 and CDR2 (germline): SGHRS, YFSETQ. With 6 bases clipped from V and 3 bases from J, the junction kept 9 bases outside the gene matches.

This TCR came from a male donor with prostate cancer. This sequence joins TRBV5-1 and TRBJ1-1, with TRBD1 identical over 9 bases. The sample consisted of PBMCs, taken after low-dose radiotherapy plus immunotherapy. CDR3 loop: CASTTGGFADTEAFF. CDR3 sequence (DNA): TGCGCCAGCACGACAGGGGGGTTTGCGGACACTGAAGCTTTCTTT.